This TCR beta chain was documented in a study of shared clonotypes between healthy human individuals (dated by TCRdb to about 2020). At the level of the whole study: Two women and a few men aged 18 to 49 years were included in the cohort. For each donor, CD4 naive and CD4 memory were each given three plates, CD8 naive was given two plates, and CD8 memory was given one plate. Blood TCR repertoires of about 5 healthy adults were deeply sequenced to estimate repertoire size and the extent of clonotype sharing between individuals. Different laboratories and diverse techniques were used to prepare libraries and sequence TCR repertoires, to increase sequencing depth and limit assay-specific biases. Between about 0.8 and 9.5 billion PBMCs per donor were obtained by leukapheresis. On the study overall, not on this receptor specifically: Sharing across several donors was observed for about 4.8% of naive CD4, under 4% of naive CD8, roughly 2.3% of memory CD4, and around 0.42% of memory CD8 clonotypes. Even with the large sequencing depth, rarefaction of the sorted-subset datasets indicated that sequencing was incomplete. Estimated clonotype richness was generally larger for naive than for memory subsets. The small number of donors limited the genetic and exposure-history diversity represented. Compared with non-shared clonotypes, the clonotypes found in all four sorted-subset donors had higher generation probabilities. Based on pairwise subsampling, the degree of clonotype sharing among donors was expected to be affected by sequencing depth. Sampling was restricted to blood, and TCR repertoires in tissues likely differ from the TCR repertoires found in blood.

Comments on this clone: Its antigen is not yet known. No base quality information exists; no much larger clone differs at one position.

The donors were healthy, HIV-negative adults with no recently reported acute infections or vaccinations. Every donor was a Caucasian adult residing in Nashville, Tennessee, USA. CD4+ T cells were enriched by magnetic negative selection; naive cells were then positively selected on CD45RA, and the negative fraction formed the memory subset. Blood was obtained by leukapheresis, after which PBMCs were separated by Ficoll-Histopaque density gradient centrifugation and cryopreserved in liquid nitrogen vapor phase. Analytical flow cytometry was used to check the purity and quantity of each magnetically sorted T cell population. From each sorted fraction, genomic DNA was isolated and quantified by UV absorbance on a Nanodrop 2000c. TCR CDR3 regions were amplified from genomic DNA by multiplex PCR using the deep immunoSEQ assay. Genomic DNA extracted from each cell subset was distributed evenly over all wells of several immunoSEQ 96-well plates, and each plate served as one replicate. For sorted subsets, each replicate PCR was loaded with approximately 0.2 ug genomic DNA, equivalent to 25,000 to 30,000 T cell genomes. Purified libraries were quantified with a Qubit 3.0 fluorometer, sized on a Bioanalyzer 2100, and re-quantified with the KAPA Library Quantification kit. A separate single-read 150-cycle Illumina NextSeq 550 flow cell was used to sequence each immunoSEQ 96-well plate. Per the authors' processing: Because the immunoSEQ output included only junctional sequences and no quality scores, the filtering could not be the same as the filtering used for full-length reads. To assign V/J genes and CDR3, sequences were annotated using PyIR, a Python wrapper for IgBLAST v1.9, with IMGT germline references. Reads were removed for weak V/J assignments (E-value above 1e-6), missing CDR3, stop codons, out-of-frame junctions, or ambiguous translated residues. V3J clonotypes were defined by identical inferred V gene, J gene, and CDR3 amino acid sequence. Percentage overlap between repertoires was computed as shared unique clonotypes divided by the size of the smaller repertoire. RTK rarefaction, the Chao1 estimator, and Recon v2.1 estimates of unobserved clonotypes were used to assess repertoire richness. Generation probabilities were computed with OLGA for all TCRbeta clonotypes obtained by the gDNA method from several donors. The clones in this table, taken by TCRdb from immuneACCESS, are in-frame only. Not every clone is retained; where verified, under half of the shortfall comes from an unresolved V gene, and the cause of the rest is unknown. D and trimming were read from the DNA, whereas the V and J calls and clone size are those reported in that table. This sample has 2,100,000 or so clones in its table, and approximately 96% of those were observed once. The top ten clones comprise around 0.13% of the sample.

Relative to germline, V is missing 2 bases and J is missing 9 bases, with 6 bases of the junction outside any gene match. Spanning cysteine to phenylalanine, the CDR3 consists of 14 amino acids. The sequence is cut down to CDR3 DNA, 42 bases in frame from base 1. The germline V gene (reference sequence) yields GTSNPN for CDR1 and SVGIG for CDR2. What was sequenced was naive CD4+ T cells sorted from blood. In the paper's terms, the cell subset or site label means: CD45RA+ positively selected. Here the chain combines TRBV30 and TRBJ1-6, with 8 middle bases fitting TRBD1. The TCR sequence derives from a young man in good health. The CDR3 protein: CAWSTRTGTSPLHF. The DNA is as follows: TGTGCCTGGAGTACCCGGACAGGGACTTCACCCCTCCACTTT.